This TCR beta chain was identified during a study of T cells in localized non-small cell lung cancer. This table comes from immunoSEQ multiplex PCR, and its TCRdb copy is limited to in-frame clones, with some not included. In the table there are over 2,500 clones, around 30% of which are singletons. The CDR3 has 15 amino acids. CDR1 is SGHNT, CDR2 YENEEA, per germline. V lost 5 bases and J 2 bases, leaving 16 bases between the germline ends. The sequences come from lung tumor tissue, collected before any cancer treatment. The receptor comes from a woman between 40 and 69 years old with stage I lung adenocarcinoma. The rearrangement joins TRBV11-3 to TRBJ2-7; perhaps D is TRBD1 or TRBD2 (6 bases each). In DNA, the CDR3 is TGTGCCAGCAGCCCCCAGTCCGGGGGCCCCTACGAGCAGTACTTC. Protein: CASSPQSGGPYEQYF.